One and the same sample provided the 3 T cell receptor beta chains below, sequenced in a study of T cell repertoires in ileal Crohn's disease. Here immunoSEQ multiplex PCR was the method, and the copy in TCRdb shows in-frame clones only, minus some. The table shows approximately 12,000 clones, with about four fifths occurring only once. Sequenced: ileal tissue. The receptors derive from an adult with Crohn's disease.

The chain couples TRBV7-2 to TRBJ1-5; 8 bases align to TRBD1. The V gene end was trimmed by 5 bases and the J gene end by 4 bases; junction bases not matched to a gene: 4. Germline assignment: CDR1 SGHTA and CDR2 FQGNSA. The CDR3 spans 14 residues. As DNA, the CDR3 is TGTGCCAGCAGCAACCGACAGGGGAATCAGCCCCAGCATTTT. This gives the protein CASSNRQGNQPQHF.

The chain uses TRBV2 and TRBJ1-6; the D gene is possibly TRBD1 (6 bases). Trimming took off 5 bases at V and 6 bases at J, with 11 bases between the two ends. In germline, CDR1 is SNHLY, CDR2 FYNNEI. This CDR3 region has 14 residues. The CDR3 loop is CASSQGGGNSPLHF. CDR3 sequence (DNA): TGTGCCAGCAGTCAGGGAGGGGGTAATTCACCCCTCCACTTT.

The rearrangement links TRBV19 to TRBJ2-7; 8 positions match TRBD2. Trimming removed 5 bases from V and 5 bases from J; junction bases left unmatched: 8. The CDR3 extends over 14 amino acids. Germline V gives CDR1 LNHDA, CDR2 SQIVND (reference sequence). CDR3 in amino acids: CASSALTSEDEQYF. The CDR3 region has the DNA TGTGCCAGTAGTGCCTTGACTAGCGAAGACGAGCAGTACTTC.